What follows describes a single T cell receptor (beta chain). What it binds is unknown. Naive CD8 cells lacked CD45RO, underwent positive selection for CCR7 and left out terminally differentiated effector memory CD45RA+ cells. Donors, healthy HIV-negative adults, lacked recent acute infections or vaccinations. The donors were all Caucasian adults (living in Nashville, Tennessee). Sequenced by immunoSEQ multiplex PCR; TCRdb stores in-frame clones only, minus some. The data hold about 700,000 clones, with 92% observed a single time. The CDR3 is 18 residues long. The germline V gene has CDR1 SGHVS and CDR2 FQNEAQ. The V segment lost 0 bases and the J segment 3 bases; nucleotides outside the gene matches: 9. This entry belongs to a study of shared clonotypes between healthy human individuals. Study results and limitations: Only blood samples were collected, and tissue repertoires likely differ. Compared with memory subsets, naive subsets generally had larger estimated richness.

The rearrangement joins TRBV7-8 to TRBJ1-5; TRBD1 agrees at 9 bases. This sequence originates from a man under 40 in good health. The material sequenced was naive CD8+ T cells sorted from blood. This chain's CDR3 is CASSLAPTGTGYNQPQHF. Here the CDR3 DNA reads TGTGCCAGCAGCTTAGCCCCCACCGGGACAGGGTACAATCAGCCCCAGCATTTT.